This T cell receptor (beta chain) came from a study of tumor and adjacent non-tumor tissue in lung cancer. Three rounds of nested PCR, following a modified ARM-PCR protocol, produced the TCRbeta library. TCRdb analysed the multiplex PCR reads with MiXCR anew, one entry per CDR3 protein. Counted here are 95,000 to 150,000 distinct CDR3 sequences, around three fifths occurring once; the ten biggest clones make up roughly 13%. RNA was extracted from bulk tissue without any cell sorting. Study results and limitations: Tumor tissue had significantly higher TCR diversity than normal lung.

The sample holds a few counts of this clonotype. What it binds is unknown. The sequenced sample consisted of lung tumor tissue. The clonotype was recovered from a man under 40 with non-small cell lung cancer.

CDR3 amino acids: CATSDLRSDRETQYF. Written as DNA, the CDR3 is TGTGCCACCAGTGATTTGAGGTCAGATCGGGAGACCCAGTACTTC. The chain recombines TRBV24-1 with TRBJ2-5, with D hard to call. The CDR3 has 15 residues. Germline-derived CDR1 and CDR2 are KGHDR and SFDVKD. Deletions cut 0 bases from V and 5 bases from J, with 12 bases between.